The entry that follows covers one T cell receptor (beta chain) sequence. Its cognate antigen is unknown. A much larger clone lies one base from this, so it may be a read error. Making the bulk TCR libraries relied on previously described methods and listed TCR primers. MiXCR, run by TCRdb on the PCR reads, gives a single entry per CDR3 protein. The table has a few hundred thousand distinct CDR3 sequences, 24% seen once. The CDR3 is 12 amino acids. CDR1 and CDR2 (germline): SEHNR, FQNEAQ (reference sequence). Source material for naive CD8 libraries was roughly 20,000 to 1,000,000 sorted cells, with 10%, 30% or 50% RNA. The source of the sample is a study of molecular identifiers for immune sequencing clone quantification. The study's findings and limits: Identical barcode-sharing TCR molecules could lead to underestimated sizes for highly expanded clones. Over 98% of effector molecules, but under 1% in naive cells, were held by clones with more than 20 RNA copies.

Sequenced input: naive CD8+ T cells from blood, with Jurkat cell RNA spiked in. Subset meaning: FACS-sorted CD8+CD4-CCR7+CD45RA+ naive T cells. This rearrangement joins TRBV7-9 to TRBJ2-5; unclear D gene. This sequence was found in a human donor in good health. Some libraries in this study had Jurkat cell RNA spiked in. The CDR3 nucleotides are TGTGCCAGCAGCTTAGGGGCAGAGCCCCAGTACTTC. Amino acid sequence: CASSLGAEPQYF.